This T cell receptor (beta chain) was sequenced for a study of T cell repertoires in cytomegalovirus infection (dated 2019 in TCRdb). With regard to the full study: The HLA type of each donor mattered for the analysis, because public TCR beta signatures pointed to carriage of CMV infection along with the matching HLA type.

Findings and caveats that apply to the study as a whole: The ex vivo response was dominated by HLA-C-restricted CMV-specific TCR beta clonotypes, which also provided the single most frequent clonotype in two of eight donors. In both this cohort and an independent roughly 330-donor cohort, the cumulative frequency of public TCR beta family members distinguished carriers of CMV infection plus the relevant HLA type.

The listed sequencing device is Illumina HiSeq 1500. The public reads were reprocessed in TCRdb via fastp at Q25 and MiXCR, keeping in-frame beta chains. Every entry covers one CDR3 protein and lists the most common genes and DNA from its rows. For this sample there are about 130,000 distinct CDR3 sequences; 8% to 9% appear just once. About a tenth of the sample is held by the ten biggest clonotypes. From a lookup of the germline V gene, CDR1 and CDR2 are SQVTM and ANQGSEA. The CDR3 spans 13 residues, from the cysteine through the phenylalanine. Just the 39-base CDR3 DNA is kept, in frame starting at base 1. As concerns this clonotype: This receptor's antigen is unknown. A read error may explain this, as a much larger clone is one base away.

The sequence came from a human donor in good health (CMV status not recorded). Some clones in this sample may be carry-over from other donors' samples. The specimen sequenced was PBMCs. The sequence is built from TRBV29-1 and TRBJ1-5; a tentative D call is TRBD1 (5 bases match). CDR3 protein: CGVGDDSNQPQHF. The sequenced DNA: TGCGGCGTAGGGGATGATAGCAATCAGCCCCAGCATTTT.